The next 4 T cell receptor beta chains were all read from a single sample in a study of T cell clusters in autoimmune cytopenias. TRB was amplified by touch-down multiplex PCR, primer pools A and B combined. TCRdb re-called the multiplex PCR reads and catalogs CDR3 proteins one per entry, DNA excluded. This sample's table reports 5,000 to 6,500 distinct CDR3 sequences. Some 34,000 genome equivalents of blood DNA were amplified for TRB. Sequencing was done on a sample of peripheral blood. These receptors originate from a human donor with an autoimmune cytopenia or autoimmune hepatitis (not recorded which).

This clonotype is called medium-sized based on its frequency. The chain links TRBV7-2 to TRBJ2-7; TCRdb's D gene call, TRBD1, goes unchecked for lack of DNA. CDR1 SGHTA and CDR2 FQGNSA come from the germline V gene. CDR3 length equals 15 residues. CDR3 sequence reads: CASSLYGTVAYEQYF.

J is TRBJ2-2 and V is TRBV4-3; TCRdb proposes TRBD2, but this gene call is untestable without DNA. From germline, CDR1 is LGHNA and CDR2 YSLEER. The CDR3 length is 16 residues. This CDR3 is CASSPTAQRRTGELFF.

The chain combines TRBV7-2 with TRBJ2-1; there is no DNA to check the TCRdb D call of TRBD2. This CDR3 spans 15 amino acids. The germline V gene has CDR1 SGHTA and CDR2 FQGNSA. CDR3 residues: CASSPRTSAPNEQFF.

Frequency places this clonotype as medium-sized. The V gene is TRBV5-6, the J gene TRBJ1-2. This CDR3 is 14 amino acids long. The germline CDR1 and CDR2 sequences are SGHDT and YYEEEE. The CDR3: CASSLAGGVYGYTF.